One sample yielded the 28 T cell receptor beta chains listed below, sequenced in a study of blood T cell repertoires in COVID-19. Profiling relied on immunoSEQ multiplex PCR, and the TCRdb table lists in-frame clones only, not all of them. The profile shows tens of thousands of clones, around 87% of them singletons. The source material was peripheral blood. The source of these receptors is a woman over 75 with active or convalescent COVID-19.

The rearrangement joins TRBV7-2 to TRBJ1-1; D is uncertain. Germline V gene sequence: CDR1 SGHTA, CDR2 FQGNSA. Deletions cut 4 bases from V and 6 bases from J, with 12 bases between. The CDR3 runs 13 residues. CDR3 nucleotides: TGTGCCAGCAGCTCCCCGATGGCCGCTGAAGCTTTCTTT. Translating it yields CASSSPMAAEAFF.

This sequence joins TRBV21-1 and TRBJ1-6; no check of the table's D call, TRBD1, against the DNA was made. TRBV21-1 is assigned pseudogene status. The CDR3 runs to 15 residues. This CDR3 is CASSKGDSFGSPLHF. In DNA form, the CDR3 reads TGTGCCAGCAGCAAAGGCGACAGTTTCGGTTCACCCCTCCACTTT.

V is TRBV4-2 and J is TRBJ2-3; D uncertain. With 4 bases removed from V and 2 bases from J, the gap between germline ends came to 4 bases. The CDR3 has 12 amino acids. Germline CDR1 reads LGHNA; CDR2 reads YNFKEQ. CDR3 amino acids: CASSPNTDTQYF. Here the CDR3 DNA reads TGTGCCAGCAGCCCTAACACAGATACGCAGTATTTT.

This chain connects TRBV10-1 to TRBJ2-1; TRBD2 matches at 8 bases. The CDR3 is made up of 14 amino acids. Unmatched junction bases numbered 7, after V lost 4 bases and J lost 8 bases. The germline CDR1 and CDR2 sequences are WNHNN and SYGVQD (reference sequence). CDR3 amino acids: CASSASRGGHEQFF. The CDR3 bases are TGCGCCAGCAGTGCCTCCCGGGGGGGGCATGAGCAGTTCTTC.

The chain employs TRBV9 and TRBJ1-4; no firm D call. The V gene lost 5 bases and the J gene lost 3 bases, with 8 bases spanning the gap. CDR3 size: 13 residues. Germline assignment: CDR1 SGDLS and CDR2 YYNGEE. The CDR3 spells CASSYIPNEKLFF. The CDR3 nucleotides are TGTGCCAGCAGTTATATTCCTAATGAAAAACTGTTTTTT.

V usage is TRBV6-5 and J usage is TRBJ2-7; 11 bases map to TRBD1. This CDR3 region has 14 residues. Germline V lookup: CDR1 MNHEY, CDR2 SVGAGI. Germline trimming cut 10 bases from V and 2 bases from J; bases unmatched to any gene: 7. In DNA form, the CDR3 reads TGTGCCACAAGAGCGGGACAGGGGGCCTACGAGCAGTACTTC. The encoded protein is CATRAGQGAYEQYF.

The rearrangement joins TRBV6-4 to TRBJ1-2, with TRBD1 matching 10 bases. The CDR3 spans 17 residues. J gave up 1 base and V 7 bases, and 12 bases lay outside the gene matches. Per the germline V gene, CDR1 is MRHNA and CDR2 is SNTAGT. As DNA, the CDR3 is TGTGCCAGCATCCCGTCACGGACAGGGGGACTTAACTATGGCTACACCTTC. Protein sequence: CASIPSRTGGLNYGYTF.

The chain has TRBV4-3 and TRBJ1-4, with D perhaps matching TRBD1 (5 bases). The ends were cut back, 0 bases at V and 3 bases at J, with 11 bases in the middle. Germline values: CDR1 LGHNA, CDR2 YSLEER. This CDR3 has 16 amino acids. The CDR3 DNA reads as TGCGCCAGCAGCCAAGAATGGGGCCGGGCTAATGAAAAACTGTTTTTT. Translating gives CASSQEWGRANEKLFF.

This clone was recorded once. The V gene is TRBV27, the J gene TRBJ2-5; 7 bases are a match to TRBD1. The V gene end was trimmed by 3 bases and the J gene end by 7 bases; junction bases not matched to a gene: 5. The CDR3 sequence is 13 residues long. CDR1 is MNHEY, CDR2 SMNVEV, per germline (reference sequence). The CDR3 DNA sequence: TGTGCCAGCAGTTTTGACAGGGTGCGGACCCAGTACTTC. This codes for CASSFDRVRTQYF.

The V call is TRBV5-1, the J call TRBJ1-4; perhaps TRBD1 as D (6 bases). CDR1 is SGHRS and CDR2 is YFSETQ in the germline V gene. This CDR3 spans 14 amino acids. Between the trimmed V and J ends, which lost 0 bases and 4 bases, there was a span of 7 bases. DNA of the CDR3: TGCGCCAGCAGCTTGGCGGGACATAATGAAAAACTGTTTTTT. It codes for CASSLAGHNEKLFF.

The V gene is TRBV7-8, the J gene TRBJ1-2, with a possible D match to TRBD1 (6 bases). CDR1 is SGHVS and CDR2 is FQNEAQ in the germline V gene. V was shortened by 3 bases and J by 2 bases, with 10 bases between the two germline ends. This CDR3 has 14 residues. CDR3 nucleotides: TGTGCCAGCAGCTTGGCCACAGGGAACTATGGCTACACCTTC. This codes for CASSLATGNYGYTF.

The chain links TRBV5-6 to TRBJ1-5, with unresolved D. CDR1 SGHDT and CDR2 YYEEEE come from the germline V gene. Trimming left V 2 bases short and J 5 bases short, with 11 bases between. There are 14 residues in the CDR3. CDR3 nucleotide sequence: TGTGCCAGCAGCTTTCGGGGAACCCATCAGCCCCAGCATTTT. Translated, it gives CASSFRGTHQPQHF.

This clone was picked up one time. The rearrangement links TRBV7-8 to TRBJ2-3; tentatively, D is TRBD2 (6 bases). The germline V gene has CDR1 SGHVS and CDR2 FQNEAQ. The CDR3 extends over 19 amino acids. The germline V and J ends were trimmed by 2 bases and 8 bases, with 29 bases remaining between them. CDR3 nucleotide sequence: TGTGCCAGCAGCTTAAGACGACCCGAGACTAGAGGTGATCGTGGTACGCAGTATTTT. As protein: CASSLRRPETRGDRGTQYF.

This clone showed up just once. The rearrangement joins TRBV19 to TRBJ1-5; unclear D gene. The germline V gene has CDR1 LNHDA and CDR2 SQIVND (reference sequence). CDR3 length: 15 residues. Trimming removed 7 bases from V and 7 bases from J, with 20 bases in between. The DNA of the CDR3 is TGTGCCAGTACCTTTGGGCCAGGCCCCTTCCAGCCCCAGCATTTT. Amino acid sequence: CASTFGPGPFQPQHF.

The chain carries TRBV5-4 and TRBJ1-2; D is possibly TRBD1 (6 bases). The CDR3 runs to 14 residues. Germline lookup yields CDR1 SGHNT and CDR2 YYREEE (reference sequence). Trimming removed 1 base from V and 5 bases from J, with 12 bases in between. The CDR3 DNA follows: TGTGCCAGCAGCTTGCGAGGGGGGGAGTATGGCTACACCTTC. Amino acids: CASSLRGGEYGYTF.

This clone was seen just once. J is TRBJ2-3 and V is TRBV4-3, with a tentative D call TRBD2 (5 bases). The CDR3 consists of 15 residues. Trimming shortened V by 3 bases and J by 7 bases, and 17 bases separated the two germline ends. CDR1 is LGHNA, CDR2 YSLEER, per germline. Here the CDR3 reads CASSHGGIDTNTQYF. The CDR3 coding sequence is TGCGCCAGCAGCCATGGAGGAATAGACACGAATACGCAGTATTTT.

The rearrangement joins TRBV4-3 to TRBJ1-2; tentative D call: TRBD1 (6 bases). V was pared by 0 bases and J by 4 bases, with 18 bases between. Germline CDR1 and CDR2: LGHNA and YSLEER. The CDR3 contains 17 residues. The CDR3 here is CASSQDQRLGQIYGYTF. The CDR3 nucleotides read TGCGCCAGCAGCCAAGACCAACGATTAGGACAGATCTATGGCTACACCTTC.

V is TRBV5-1 and J is TRBJ2-5; a weak D match, TRBD2 (6 bases). The V end was cut by 0 bases, the J end by 7 bases, with 16 bases between. CDR3 length equals 15 residues. Germline CDR1 SGHRS, CDR2 YFSETQ. CDR3 amino acids: CASSLAWDLGGTQYF. The CDR3 DNA reads TGCGCCAGCAGCTTGGCTTGGGACTTGGGGGGGACCCAGTACTTC.

The genes are TRBV27 and TRBJ1-4; 7 bases agree with TRBD1. The V gene's germline CDR1 is MNHEY and CDR2 SMNVEV (reference sequence). Trimming removed 5 bases from V and 7 bases from J; junction bases left unmatched: 10. This CDR3 contains 15 residues. CDR3 DNA sequence: TGTGCCAGCAGTAAGGAAAGGGGGCCCGGTGAAAAACTGTTTTTT. It encodes CASSKERGPGEKLFF.

The chain joins TRBV27 to TRBJ2-7, with 9 bases lining up with TRBD1. CDR1 is MNHEY, CDR2 SMNVEV, per germline (reference sequence). V lost 8 bases and J lost 0; bases outside the gene matches: 5. The CDR3 sequence is 14 residues long. CDR3 sequence: CASGRGQGSYEQYF. Written as DNA, the CDR3 is TGTGCCAGCGGTAGGGGACAGGGCTCCTACGAGCAGTACTTC.

The chain has TRBV19 and TRBJ2-1, with D possibly being TRBD1 (5 bases). Trimming shortened V by 4 bases and J by 2 bases, and 9 bases separated the two germline ends. CDR1 and CDR2 from the germline V gene are LNHDA and SQIVND (reference sequence). CDR3 length: 14 amino acids. The CDR3 DNA is TGTGCCAGTAGTAGCCCGGACACCTACAATGAGCAGTTCTTC. This codes for CASSSPDTYNEQFF. Full variable domain (rest looked up from reference TRBV19 and TRBJ2-1): DGGITQSPKYLFRKEGQNVTLSCEQNLNHDAMYWYRQDPGQGLRLIYYSQIVNDFQKGDIAEGYSVSREKKESFPLTVTSAQKNPTAFYLCASSSPDTYNEQFFGPGTRLTVL.

The gene calls are TRBV10-3 and TRBJ2-5, with 8 bases lining up with TRBD2. The germline V gene encodes CDR1 ENHRY and CDR2 SYGVKD. V shed 6 bases, J shed 5 bases, and the junction held 8 bases outside the gene matches. This CDR3 spans 14 amino acids. This CDR3 is CAIRSAGAGETQYF. The CDR3 nucleotides are TGTGCCATCAGATCAGCGGGGGCCGGGGAGACCCAGTACTTC.

V gene TRBV7-9 combines with J gene TRBJ1-5; D is undetermined. V lost 1 base to trimming and J lost 6 bases, with 13 bases between them. The CDR3 spans 15 residues. From germline, CDR1 is SEHNR and CDR2 FQNEAQ (reference sequence). The CDR3 is CASSLGGGFGQPQHF. The CDR3 DNA reads TGTGCCAGCAGCTTAGGTGGCGGCTTCGGTCAGCCCCAGCATTTT.

V usage is TRBV2 and J usage is TRBJ2-7; D perhaps matches TRBD2 (5 bases). The CDR3 sequence is 14 residues long. Germline V lookup: CDR1 SNHLY, CDR2 FYNNEI. V was pared by 8 bases and J by 2 bases, with 16 bases between. The CDR3 spells CASFIRRQTYEQYF. CDR3 bases: TGTGCCAGCTTCATCCGGAGGCAAACCTACGAGCAGTACTTC.

This clone was seen only once. The rearrangement links TRBV5-4 to TRBJ2-5; 8 nucleotides match TRBD2. The CDR3 runs to 14 residues. Trimming removed 4 bases from V and 0 bases from J; junction bases left unmatched: 2. The germline gives CDR1 SGHNT, CDR2 YYREEE (reference sequence). The CDR3 coding sequence is TGTGCCAGCAGCGGCGGGGGGAACCAAGAGACCCAGTACTTC. Its protein product is CASSGGGNQETQYF.

V is TRBV6-2 or TRBV6-3 and J is TRBJ2-5; a possible D gene is TRBD2 (6 bases). The ends were cut back, 5 bases at V and 2 bases at J, with 12 bases in the middle. Germline V gives CDR1 MNHEY, CDR2 SVGEGT. The CDR3 extends over 14 amino acids. CDR3 nucleotide sequence: TGTGCCAGCAGTGACCACGGGAGACAAGAGACCCAGTACTTC. It specifies CASSDHGRQETQYF.

The chain links TRBV6-6 to TRBJ1-2; D uncertain. V was pared by 2 bases and J by 3 bases, with 10 bases between. The CDR3 loop spans 14 amino acids. CDR1 is MNHNY and CDR2 is SVGAGI in the germline V gene (reference sequence). CDR3: CASSYQLMYYGYTF. The CDR3 coding sequence is TGTGCCAGCAGTTACCAACTCATGTACTATGGCTACACCTTC.

This clone was counted once. The chain carries TRBV19 and TRBJ1-5; D perhaps matches TRBD1 (5 bases). The CDR3 runs 13 residues. CDR1 LNHDA and CDR2 SQIVND come from the germline V gene (reference sequence). Trimming stripped 5 bases from V and 10 bases from J, with 15 bases between. CDR3 DNA sequence: TGTGCCAGTAGTGCAACAGGCCCTCAACCCCAGCATTTT. The encoded protein is CASSATGPQPQHF.